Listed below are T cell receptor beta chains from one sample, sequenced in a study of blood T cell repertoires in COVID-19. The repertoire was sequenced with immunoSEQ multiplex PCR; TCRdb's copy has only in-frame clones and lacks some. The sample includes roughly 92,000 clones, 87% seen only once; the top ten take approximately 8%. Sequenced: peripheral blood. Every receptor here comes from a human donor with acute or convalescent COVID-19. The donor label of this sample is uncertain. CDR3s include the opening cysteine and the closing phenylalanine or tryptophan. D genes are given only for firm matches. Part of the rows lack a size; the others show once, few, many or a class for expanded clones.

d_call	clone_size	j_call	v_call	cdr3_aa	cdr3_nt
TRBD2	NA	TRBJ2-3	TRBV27	CASSLRGGAVDTQYF	TGTGCCAGCAGTCTGCGCGGGGGGGCGGTAGATACGCAGTATTTT
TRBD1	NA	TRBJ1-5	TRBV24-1	CATSDSVTGVGRQPQHF	TGTGCCACCAGTGATTCCGTTACAGGGGTAGGGCGTCAGCCCCAGCATTTT
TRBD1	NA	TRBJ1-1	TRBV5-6	CASSGRGRGTEAFF	TGTGCCAGCAGCGGCAGGGGGCGGGGAACTGAAGCTTTCTTT
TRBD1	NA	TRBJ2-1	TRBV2	CATKTGGLNEQFF	TGTGCCACCAAGACAGGGGGACTCAATGAGCAGTTCTTC
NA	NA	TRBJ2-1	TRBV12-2	CASRPLAMINNEQFF	TGTGCAAGTCGCCCACTAGCGATGATAAACAATGAGCAGTTCTTC
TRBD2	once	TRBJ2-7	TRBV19	CASRKLAGGSYEQYF	TGTGCCAGTAGAAAACTAGCGGGGGGTAGCTACGAGCAGTACTTC
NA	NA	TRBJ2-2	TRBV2	CASRVIQGPGELFF	TGTGCCAGCAGGGTTATTCAGGGGCCCGGGGAGCTGTTTTTT
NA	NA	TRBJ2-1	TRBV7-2	CASSLEGGAYNEQFF	TGTGCCAGCAGCTTAGAAGGCGGGGCCTACAATGAGCAGTTCTTC
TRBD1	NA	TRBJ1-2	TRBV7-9	CASSLDREPVGGYTF	TGTGCCAGCAGCCTAGACAGGGAACCCGTTGGAGGCTACACCTTC
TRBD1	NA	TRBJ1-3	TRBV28	CASRMEGASGNTIYF	TGTGCCAGCAGGATGGAGGGGGCTTCTGGAAACACCATATATTTT
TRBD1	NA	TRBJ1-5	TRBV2	CASRRTGGGNQPQHF	TGTGCCAGCAGGCGGACAGGGGGGGGAAATCAGCCCCAGCATTTT
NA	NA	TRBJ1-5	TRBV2	CASTGNSNQPQHF	TGTGCCAGCACAGGGAATAGCAATCAGCCCCAGCATTTT
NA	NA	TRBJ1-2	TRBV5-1	CASSLAGSGGYTF	TGCGCCAGCAGCTTGGCGGGGTCAGGCGGCTACACCTTC
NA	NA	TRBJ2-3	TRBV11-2	CASSLVGDRYTDTQYF	TGTGCCAGCAGCTTAGTAGGAGACCGGTACACAGATACGCAGTATTTT
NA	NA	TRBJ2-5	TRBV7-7	CASSLGWQETQYF	TGTGCCAGCAGCCTTGGCTGGCAAGAGACCCAGTACTTC
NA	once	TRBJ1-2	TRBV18	CASSPSQDNGYTF	TGTGCCAGCTCACCCTCCCAGGATAATGGCTACACCTTC
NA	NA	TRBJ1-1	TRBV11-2	CASSPPYNTEAFF	TGTGCCAGCAGCCCCCCCTATAACACTGAAGCTTTCTTT
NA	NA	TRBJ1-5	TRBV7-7	CASSRTESGNQPQHF	TGTGCTAGCAGCAGGACAGAAAGTGGCAATCAGCCCCAGCATTTT
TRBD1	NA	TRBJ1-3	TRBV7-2	CASSGDRERNTIYF	TGTGCCAGCAGCGGGGACAGGGAAAGAAACACCATATATTTT
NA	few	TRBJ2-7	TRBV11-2	CASNQDRSSYEQYF	TGTGCCAGCAACCAAGACCGGAGCTCCTACGAGCAGTACTTC
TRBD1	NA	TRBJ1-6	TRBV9	CASSTQGASNSPLHF	TGTGCCAGCAGCACCCAGGGGGCGAGCAATTCACCCCTCCACTTT
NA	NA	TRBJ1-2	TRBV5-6	CASSLESGWNYGYTF	TGTGCCAGCAGCTTGGAGTCAGGGTGGAACTATGGCTACACCTTC
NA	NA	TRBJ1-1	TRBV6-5	CASRPMVGEGTEAFF	TGTGCCAGCAGGCCAATGGTAGGGGAGGGGACTGAAGCTTTCTTT
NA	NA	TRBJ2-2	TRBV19	CASSIVGGSDTGELFF	TGTGCCAGTAGTATAGTTGGGGGGTCGGACACCGGGGAGCTGTTTTTT
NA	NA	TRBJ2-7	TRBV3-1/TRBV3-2	CASSQVRQDAYEQYF	TGTGCCAGCAGCCAAGTCAGACAGGACGCCTACGAGCAGTACTTC
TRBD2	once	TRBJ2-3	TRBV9	CASSLGLADTDTQYF	TGTGCCAGCAGCTTGGGACTAGCGGACACAGATACGCAGTATTTT
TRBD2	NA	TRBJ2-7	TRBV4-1	CASSQDLTSWRGAPYEQYF	TGCGCCAGCAGCCAAGATCTTACTTCTTGGCGGGGGGCGCCCTACGAGCAGTACTTC
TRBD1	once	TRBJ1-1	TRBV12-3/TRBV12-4	CASSQGARGAFF	TGTGCCAGCAGCCAAGGGGCCAGGGGGGCTTTCTTT
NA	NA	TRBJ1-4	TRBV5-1	CASSWTLVSWEKLFF	TGCGCCAGCAGCTGGACTTTGGTCAGTTGGGAAAAACTGTTTTTT